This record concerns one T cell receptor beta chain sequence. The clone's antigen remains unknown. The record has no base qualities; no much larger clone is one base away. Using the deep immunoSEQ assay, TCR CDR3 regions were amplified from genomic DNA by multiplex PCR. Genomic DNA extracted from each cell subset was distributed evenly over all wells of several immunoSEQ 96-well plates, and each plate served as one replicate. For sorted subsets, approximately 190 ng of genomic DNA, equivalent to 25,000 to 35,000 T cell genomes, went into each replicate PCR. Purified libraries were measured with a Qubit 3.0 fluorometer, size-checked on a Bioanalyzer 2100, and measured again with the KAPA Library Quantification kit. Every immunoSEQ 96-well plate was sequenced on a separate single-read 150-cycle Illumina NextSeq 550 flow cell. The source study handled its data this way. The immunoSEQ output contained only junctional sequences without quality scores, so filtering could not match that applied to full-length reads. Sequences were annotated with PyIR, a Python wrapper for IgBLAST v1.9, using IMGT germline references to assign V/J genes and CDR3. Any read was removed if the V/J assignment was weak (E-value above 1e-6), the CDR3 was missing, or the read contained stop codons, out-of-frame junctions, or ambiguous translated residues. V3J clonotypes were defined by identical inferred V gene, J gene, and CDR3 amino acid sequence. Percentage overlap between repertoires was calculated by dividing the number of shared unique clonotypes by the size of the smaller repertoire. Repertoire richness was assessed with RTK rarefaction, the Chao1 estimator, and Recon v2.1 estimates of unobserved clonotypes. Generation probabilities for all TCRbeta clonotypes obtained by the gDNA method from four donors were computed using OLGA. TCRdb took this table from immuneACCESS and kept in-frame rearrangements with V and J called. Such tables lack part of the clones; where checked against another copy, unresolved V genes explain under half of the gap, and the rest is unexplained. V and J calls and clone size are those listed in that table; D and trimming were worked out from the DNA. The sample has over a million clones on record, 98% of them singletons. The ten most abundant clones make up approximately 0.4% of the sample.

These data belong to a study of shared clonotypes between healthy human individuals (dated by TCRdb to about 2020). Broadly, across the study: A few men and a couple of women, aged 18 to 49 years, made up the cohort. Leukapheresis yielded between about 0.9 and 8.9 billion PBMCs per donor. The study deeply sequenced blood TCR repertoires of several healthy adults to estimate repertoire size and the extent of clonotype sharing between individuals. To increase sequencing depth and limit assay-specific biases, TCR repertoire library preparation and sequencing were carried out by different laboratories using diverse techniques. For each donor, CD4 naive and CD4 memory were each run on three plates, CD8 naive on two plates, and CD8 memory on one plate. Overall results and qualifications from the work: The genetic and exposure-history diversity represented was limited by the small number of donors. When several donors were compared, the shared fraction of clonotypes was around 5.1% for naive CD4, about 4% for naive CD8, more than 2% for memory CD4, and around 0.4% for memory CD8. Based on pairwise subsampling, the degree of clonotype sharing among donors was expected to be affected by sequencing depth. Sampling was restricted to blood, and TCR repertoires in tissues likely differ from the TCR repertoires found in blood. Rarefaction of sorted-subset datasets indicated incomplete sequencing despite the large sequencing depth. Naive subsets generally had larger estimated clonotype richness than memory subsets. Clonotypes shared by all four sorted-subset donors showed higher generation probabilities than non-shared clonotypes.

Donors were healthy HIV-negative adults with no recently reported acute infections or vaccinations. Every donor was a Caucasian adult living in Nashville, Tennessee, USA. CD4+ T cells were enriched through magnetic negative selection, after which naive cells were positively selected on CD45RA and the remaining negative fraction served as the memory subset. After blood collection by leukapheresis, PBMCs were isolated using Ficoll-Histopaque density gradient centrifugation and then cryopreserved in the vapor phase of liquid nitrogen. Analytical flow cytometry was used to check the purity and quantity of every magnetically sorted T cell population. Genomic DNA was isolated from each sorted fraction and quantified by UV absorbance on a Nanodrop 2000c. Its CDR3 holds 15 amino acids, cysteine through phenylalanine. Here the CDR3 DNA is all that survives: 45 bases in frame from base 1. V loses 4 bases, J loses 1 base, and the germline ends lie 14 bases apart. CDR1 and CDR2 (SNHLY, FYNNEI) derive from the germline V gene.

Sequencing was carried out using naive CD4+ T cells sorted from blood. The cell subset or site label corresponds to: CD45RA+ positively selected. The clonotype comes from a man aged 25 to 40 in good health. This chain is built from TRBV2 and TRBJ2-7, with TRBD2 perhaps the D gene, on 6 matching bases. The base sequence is TGTGCCAGCAGTGGGCAGGGAGGACATTCCTACGAGCAGTACTTC. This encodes CASSGQGGHSYEQYF.